Presented here are 27 T cell receptor beta chains from one specimen sequenced in a study of tumor-infiltrating lymphocytes in localized non-small cell lung cancer. The data were produced by immunoSEQ multiplex PCR, yet TCRdb's version contains in-frame clones alone and is incomplete. The sample gives some 30,000 clones, 70% to 90% of which show up once; approximately 2% is in the top ten. Specimen: lung tumor tissue. The source of these receptors is a human donor with non-small cell lung cancer.

The chain links TRBV18 to TRBJ1-3; 7 bases map to TRBD1. Germline V gene data show CDR1 as KGHSH and CDR2 as LQKENI. The CDR3 totals 15 residues. Unmatched junction bases numbered 5, after V lost 3 bases and J lost 3 bases. The CDR3 protein is CASSPNRGNGNTIYF. The CDR3 DNA reads TGTGCCAGCTCACCCAACAGGGGAAATGGAAACACCATATATTTT.

This chain links TRBV21-1 with TRBJ1-5. TRBV21-1 is flagged as a pseudogene. This CDR3 is built from 18 residues. The CDR3 DNA sequence: TGTGCCAGCAGCAAAGCGATTTGGGGGGTGATCCCCCATCAGCCCCAGCATTTT. Translation: CASSKAIWGVIPHQPQHF.

V and J are TRBV5-1 and TRBJ2-7, with a weak D call TRBD1 (6 bases). Germline V gene lookup returns CDR1 SGHRS and CDR2 YFSETQ. V lost 7 bases and J lost 2, with 13 bases in between. The CDR3 is made up of 13 amino acids. The CDR3 region is CASSGRGTYEQYF. The CDR3 DNA reads TGCGCCAGCTCGGGCAGGGGAACCTACGAGCAGTACTTC.

The chain combines TRBV5-1 with TRBJ1-1, with a possible D match to TRBD1 (6 bases). Germline CDR1 SGHRS, CDR2 YFSETQ. The CDR3 extends over 14 amino acids. V dropped 2 bases and J dropped 4 bases, with 12 bases sitting between them. Written as DNA, the CDR3 is TGCGCCAGCAGCTTCCAGGGGTGGGGCACTGAAGCTTTCTTT. Translating gives CASSFQGWGTEAFF. The full variable domain, rest sourced from reference TRBV5-1 and TRBJ1-1, is KAGVTQTPRYLIKTRGQQVTLSCSPISGHRSVSWYQQTPGQGLQFLFEYFSETQRNKGNFPGRFSGRQFSNSRSEMNVSTLELGDSALYLCASSFQGWGTEAFFGQGTRLTVV.

The V call is TRBV27, the J call TRBJ1-6; the match to TRBD1 covers 10 bases. The CDR3 is 16 amino acids. V lost 5 bases to trimming and J lost 13 bases; unmatched junction nucleotides: 14. The germline CDR1 and CDR2 sequences are MNHEY and SMNVEV (reference sequence). CDR3 in DNA: TGTGCCAGCAGTCCCTTCCGACAGGGGGCGCGTACGCCCCTCCACTTT. Translation gives CASSPFRQGARTPLHF.

The rearrangement uses TRBV4-3 and TRBJ2-7; 12 bases fit TRBD2. This CDR3 contains 16 residues. V lost 4 bases to trimming and J lost 7 bases; unmatched junction nucleotides: 11. Germline-derived CDR1 and CDR2 are LGHNA and YSLEER. CDR3 loop: CASSPWLAGGSGEQYF. The CDR3 DNA follows: TGCGCCAGCAGCCCGTGGCTAGCGGGGGGGTCTGGGGAGCAGTACTTC.

This chain links TRBV6-1 with TRBJ1-1; D might be TRBD1 (5 bases). Trimming removed 2 bases at V and 5 bases at J, with 12 bases between. The CDR3 is 14 amino acids. Germline CDR1 is MNHNS and CDR2 is SASEGT. This chain's CDR3 is CASSELWDSTEAFF. The CDR3 nucleotides are TGTGCCAGCAGTGAATTGTGGGACTCGACTGAAGCTTTCTTT.

Here the CDR3 reads CASSTDRGIRGELFF. Written as DNA, the CDR3 is TGTGCCAGCAGCACGGACAGGGGGATTCGAGGGGAGCTGTTTTTT. The genes are TRBV5-4 and TRBJ2-2; 10 bases map to TRBD1. There are 15 residues in the CDR3. The germline V gene has CDR1 SGHNT and CDR2 YYREEE (reference sequence). The ends lost 4 bases at V and 8 bases at J; junction bases unmatched: 8. Full variable domain (missing parts from reference TRBV5-4 and TRBJ2-2): ETGVTQSPTHLIKTRGQQVTLRCSSQSGHNTVSWYQQALGQGPQFIFQYYREEENGRGNFPPRFSGLQFPNYSSELNVNALELDDSALYLCASSTDRGIRGELFFGEGSRLTVL.

The chain combines TRBV19 with TRBJ2-7; 9 nucleotides agree with TRBD1. V dropped 5 bases and J dropped 5; count of bases not matched to a gene: 16. The CDR3 contains 17 residues. Germline CDR1 LNHDA, CDR2 SQIVND (reference sequence). CDR3 amino acids: CASSALPGTGSIDEQYF. The CDR3 DNA sequence: TGTGCCAGTAGTGCGCTACCCGGGACAGGGAGTATCGACGAGCAGTACTTC.

The rearrangement joins TRBV4-3 to TRBJ2-2; TRBD2 matches at 7 bases. Germline V lookup: CDR1 LGHNA, CDR2 YSLEER. V lost 4 bases to trimming and J lost 0 bases; unmatched junction nucleotides: 2. The CDR3 loop spans 15 amino acids. The CDR3 sequence is CASSLGGANTGELFF. CDR3 DNA sequence: TGCGCCAGCAGCCTGGGAGGGGCGAACACCGGGGAGCTGTTTTTT.

CDR3 region: CASSPGTGEREQYF. The CDR3, as DNA: TGTGCCAGCAGTCCCGGGACAGGGGAGCGGGAGCAGTACTTC. This chain connects TRBV27 to TRBJ2-7; the match to TRBD1 covers 10 bases. Germline V gene data show CDR1 as MNHEY and CDR2 as SMNVEV (reference sequence). Germline trimming cut 5 bases from V and 7 bases from J; bases unmatched to any gene: 8. This CDR3 has 14 amino acids.

The chain combines TRBV5-1 with TRBJ2-3; 12 bases line up with TRBD2. This CDR3 is built from 15 residues. The V gene's germline CDR1 is SGHRS and CDR2 YFSETQ. The V gene end was trimmed by 2 bases and the J gene end by 5 bases; junction bases not matched to a gene: 3. In nucleotides, the CDR3 is TGCGCCAGCAGCTTAACTAGCGGGGGGAGAGATACGCAGTATTTT. Translating it yields CASSLTSGGRDTQYF.

This chain joins TRBV28 and TRBJ1-6; tentatively, D is TRBD1 (6 bases). V shed 8 bases and J shed 9 bases, with 14 bases lying between them. This CDR3 has 13 amino acids. Looked up from germline, CDR1 is MDHEN and CDR2 is SYDVKM. This CDR3 reads CASHRETGSPLHF. CDR3 DNA sequence: TGTGCCAGCCACAGGGAAACGGGTTCACCCCTCCACTTT.

V gene TRBV7-8 combines with J gene TRBJ2-7, with 8 positions matching TRBD1. The CDR3 length is 15 residues. After removal of 0 bases from V and 1 base from J, the junction contained 2 bases not matched to a gene. Germline CDR1 SGHVS, CDR2 FQNEAQ. The CDR3 here is CASSLARGRSYEQYF. In DNA form, the CDR3 reads TGTGCCAGCAGCTTAGCCAGGGGGCGATCCTACGAGCAGTACTTC.

In nucleotides, the CDR3 is TGTGCCAGAAGCTGGGGGCGACCTACTTACAATGAGCAGTTCTTC. Amino acids: CARSWGRPTYNEQFF. The V and J genes are TRBV5-3 and TRBJ2-1; D may be TRBD1 (6 bases). TRBV5-3 is noted as an ORF with a role that remains uncertain. V dropped 3 bases and J dropped 4 bases, with 14 bases sitting between them. The CDR3 is 15 amino acids.

The rearrangement links TRBV29-1 to TRBJ1-3; the match to TRBD1 covers 7 bases. V trimming: 6 bases; J trimming: 0 bases; junction bases outside the gene matches: 11. Germline V lookup: CDR1 SQVTM, CDR2 ANQGSEA. The CDR3 runs to 16 residues. CDR3 DNA: TGCAGCGTCGACCTGGCAGGGGACAGCTCTGGAAACACCATATATTTT. Translated: CSVDLAGDSSGNTIYF.

The chain joins TRBV2 to TRBJ2-5, with 9 bases aligning to TRBD2. Germline V gene data show CDR1 as SNHLY and CDR2 as FYNNEI. Losses at the gene ends were 7 bases for V and 5 bases for J; bases not matched to a gene: 2. This CDR3 is 12 amino acids long. CDR3 loop: CASTTSGETQYF. The DNA of the CDR3 is TGTGCCAGCACTACTAGCGGGGAGACCCAGTACTTC.

This chain links TRBV5-4 with TRBJ2-2; D not resolved. Between the trimmed V and J ends, which lost 3 bases and 1 base, there was a span of 10 bases. CDR3 size: 15 residues. Germline CDR1 is SGHNT and CDR2 is YYREEE (reference sequence). Written as DNA, the CDR3 is TGTGCCAGCAGCTCCGGGCTTGTGAACACCGGGGAGCTGTTTTTT. Translation: CASSSGLVNTGELFF.

This chain uses TRBV7-6 with TRBJ1-1, with a weak D call TRBD1 (5 bases). V lost 5 bases to trimming and J lost 6 bases, with 16 bases between them. Per germline, CDR1 SGHVS and CDR2 FNYEAQ. The CDR3 loop spans 14 amino acids. This chain's CDR3 is CASSLQAAGAEAFF. The CDR3 DNA sequence: TGTGCCAGCAGCCTACAGGCTGCCGGCGCTGAAGCTTTCTTT.

The chain employs TRBV6-4 and TRBJ2-5, with 7 bases fitting TRBD2. The CDR3 has 14 amino acids. J lost 5 bases, V lost 3 bases, and 6 bases had no gene match. Per germline, CDR1 MRHNA and CDR2 SNTAGT. The CDR3 protein is CASSEGEGSETQYF. Written as DNA, the CDR3 is TGTGCCAGCAGTGAGGGGGAGGGAAGCGAGACCCAGTACTTC.

The rearrangement links TRBV6-1 to TRBJ2-3; D unresolved. CDR3 length: 16 residues. Germline V gene data show CDR1 as MNHNS and CDR2 as SASEGT. V lost 0 bases and J lost 4, with 14 bases in between. CDR3 loop: CASSEAARFPPDTQYF. The CDR3 nucleotides read TGTGCCAGCAGTGAAGCGGCTAGGTTCCCCCCAGATACGCAGTATTTT.

The chain joins TRBV5-1 to TRBJ2-2; TRBD1 agrees at 9 bases. This CDR3 is 15 amino acids long. In germline, CDR1 is SGHRS, CDR2 YFSETQ. V trimming: 7 bases; J trimming: 6 bases; junction bases outside the gene matches: 10. The CDR3 DNA reads TGCGCCAGCCTGGACCGGCGGACAGGGGCCGGGGAGCTGTTTTTT. This encodes CASLDRRTGAGELFF.

CDR3 DNA: TGTGCCAGCAGCTTGGGCAATCAGCCCCAGCATTTT. Protein sequence: CASSLGNQPQHF. The V call is TRBV5-8, the J call TRBJ1-5, with D uncertain. Germline V gene sequence: CDR1 SGHTS, CDR2 YDEGEE. CDR3 length: 12 amino acids. Trimming took 0 bases from V and 2 from J, leaving 0 bases between them.

This clone was counted a few times. This chain uses TRBV7-3 with TRBJ1-1; maybe TRBD1 (5 bases). The CDR3 contains 15 residues. V lost 5 bases and J lost 5, with 18 bases in between. Germline V gene sequence: CDR1 SGHTA, CDR2 FQGTGA. The CDR3 nucleotides are TGTGCCAGCAGCCCCCAGGGTACGGGGGGTACTGAAGCTTTCTTT. Encoded protein: CASSPQGTGGTEAFF.

The chain employs TRBV19 and TRBJ1-4, with a weak D call TRBD1 (5 bases). The CDR3 extends over 18 amino acids. V lost 0 bases and J 5 bases, leaving 19 bases between the germline ends. CDR1 and CDR2 from the germline V gene are LNHDA and SQIVND (reference sequence). The CDR3 DNA sequence: TGTGCCAGTAGTATAGATCTATCAGGGAGTAGGATGAATGAAAAACTGTTTTTT. The encoded protein is CASSIDLSGSRMNEKLFF.

V usage is TRBV6-1 and J usage is TRBJ2-7; 7 bases are a match to TRBD2. This CDR3 contains 15 residues. Germline values: CDR1 MNHNS, CDR2 SASEGT. V lost 2 bases and J lost 2; bases outside the gene matches: 6. CDR3 sequence reads: CASSEREGRPYEQYF. CDR3 DNA: TGTGCCAGCAGTGAAAGGGAGGGGCGTCCCTACGAGCAGTACTTC.

V gene TRBV9 combines with J gene TRBJ2-1, with 8 bases lining up with TRBD2. Germline loops: CDR1 SGDLS, CDR2 YYNGEE. The trim removed 0 bases at V and 3 bases at J, leaving 5 bases unmatched. The CDR3 spans 16 residues. CDR3 DNA: TGTGCCAGCAGCGTAGTGGCAAGCGGGGGCTACAATGAGCAGTTCTTC. Translating gives CASSVVASGGYNEQFF.